The text below deals with one T cell receptor beta chain. Its antigen remains unidentified. Per-nucleotide qualities are absent, and no much larger clonotype sits a single base away. This sample stems from a study of relationships among human T cell subsets (dated by TCRdb to the early 2010s). For the study in its entirety: The study sequenced eight distinct T cell populations from blood: pan T, CD8 cytotoxic, regulatory, Th1, Th2, naive plus transitional, activated and memory cells. Overall study results and their limits: A CD4+CD8+ double-positive population could not be excluded by the bead-based sorting. While more than 60% of CD8+ cytotoxic sequences came from clones with more than 100 reads, the regulatory and Th2 subsets had few clones of that kind. Substantial sharing of CDR3s among Th1, Th2 and regulatory T cells was interpreted as suggestive of stochastic cell fate choices. V, D and J usage, CDR3 length and N-nucleotide additions showed no statistically significant differences among the seven subsets.

The library was made by multiplex PCR. Sequencer: 454 GS FLX. TCR alpha and beta CDR3 regions were amplified from mRNA by semiquantitative ARM-PCR. ARM-PCR used tagged nested gene-specific primers, after which communal superprimers carried out exponential amplification. Before the first-round PCR products went through the second amplification round, exonuclease was used to remove the nested primers. The amplicons were sequenced on the 454 platform, which can rapidly sequence millions of DNA fragments without cloning bias. A read mappable to both V and J germline segments was defined as an effective read. Per the original workflow: IRmap, which uses pyromap, a Smith-Waterman modification adapted to 454 sequencing errors, was used to assign reads to germline V, D and J segments. To filter D-beta assignments, cutoffs were set at the 99th percentile of the alignment scores obtained from simulated random sequences. CDR3 was defined as the amino acids lying between the conserved V-segment Y[YFLI]C motif and the J-segment [FW]GXGT motif. Repertoire diversity was estimated with a compound Poisson process model previously applied to large-scale EST data. A procedure for detecting cross-contamination was used to argue that sample contamination was not the source of the shared CDR3s. TCRdb reprocessing: public reads trimmed at Q25 with fastp, clones called with MiXCR, in-frame beta chains kept. For every CDR3 protein sequence, its rows merge into one entry that carries the most common genes and DNA. Clone size and V and J calls follow TCRdb, not the original study. A total of more than 7,000 distinct CDR3 sequences appear in this sample, about 50% of them only once. The ten largest clones capture under 6.5% of the sample.

Memory T cells were selected as CD45RA-RO+ cells with anti-CD45RO beads from the CD45RA-negative fraction. Miltenyi superparamagnetic beads coated with subset-specific monoclonal antibodies were used for isolation of the T cell subsets. Peripheral blood was used as the source from which all T cell populations were isolated. Ficoll separation of whole blood yielded mononuclear cells, and anti-CD14 microbeads were then used to deplete the monocytes. Right after isolation, the cell populations were resuspended in RNAprotect reagent. The germline V gene yields SGHTA for CDR1 and FQGNSA for CDR2. The CDR3 runs 11 amino acids, cysteine and phenylalanine included. Only CDR3 DNA remains: 33 bases, in frame from the first base. V is shortened by 4 bases, J by 2 bases, and the region joining them spans 2 bases.

The specimen was memory T cells sorted from blood. The cell subset or site label of this sample denotes: CD45RA-RO+ memory T cells. The chain is made from TRBV7-2 and TRBJ1-2; no D segment can be confidently identified. This clonotype was sampled from a man between 35 and 55 years old in good health. The CDR3 loop reads CASSSNYGYTF. The nucleotide sequence is given as TGTGCCAGCAGCTCAAACTATGGCTACACCTTC.